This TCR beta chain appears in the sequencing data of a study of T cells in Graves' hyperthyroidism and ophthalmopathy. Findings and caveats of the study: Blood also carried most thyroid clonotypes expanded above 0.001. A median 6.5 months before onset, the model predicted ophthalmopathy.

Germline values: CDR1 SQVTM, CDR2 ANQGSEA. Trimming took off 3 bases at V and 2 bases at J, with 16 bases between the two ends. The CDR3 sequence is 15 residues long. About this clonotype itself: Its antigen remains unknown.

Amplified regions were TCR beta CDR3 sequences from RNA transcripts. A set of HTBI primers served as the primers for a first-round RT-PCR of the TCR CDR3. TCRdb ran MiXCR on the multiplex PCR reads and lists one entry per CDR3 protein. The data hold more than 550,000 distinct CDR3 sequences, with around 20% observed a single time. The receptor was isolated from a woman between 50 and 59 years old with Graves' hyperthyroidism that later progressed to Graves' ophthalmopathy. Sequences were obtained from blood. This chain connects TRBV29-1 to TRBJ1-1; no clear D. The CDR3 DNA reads TGCAGCGTTGATTTAGGACTCCACGCTAACACTGAAGCTTTCTTT. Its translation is CSVDLGLHANTEAFF. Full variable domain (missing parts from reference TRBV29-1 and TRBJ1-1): SAVISQKPSRDICQRGTSLTIQCQVDSQVTMMFWYRQQPGQSLTLIATANQGSEATYESGFVIDKFPISRPNLTFSTLTVSNMSPEDSSIYLCSVDLGLHANTEAFFGQGTRLTVV.